This passage covers 9 T cell receptor beta chains from one sample sequenced in a study of blood T cell repertoires in COVID-19. The protocol was immunoSEQ multiplex PCR, while the TCRdb copy is restricted to in-frame clones and leaves out a portion. The sample comprises hundreds of thousands of clones, about nine tenths of which are singletons, and roughly 2.5% rests with the top ten. The specimen was PBMCs or T cells enriched from blood (not recorded which). Receptors originate from a man between 60 and 70 years old who had recovered from COVID-19.

This chain joins TRBV9 and TRBJ2-1, with 15 bases identical to TRBD2. Germline V lookup: CDR1 SGDLS, CDR2 YYNGEE. The CDR3 covers 17 residues. The ends lost 0 bases at V and 5 bases at J; junction bases unmatched: 3. The CDR3 reads CASSVAGTSGRHNEQFF. The CDR3, as DNA: TGTGCCAGCAGCGTAGCGGGGACTAGCGGGAGGCACAATGAGCAGTTCTTC.

The chain is built from TRBV3-1 (or the pseudogene TRBV3-2) and TRBJ1-1; D remains unclear. The CDR3 is 13 residues long. Germline V lookup: CDR1 LGHDT, CDR2 YNNKEL (reference sequence). Between the trimmed V and J ends, which lost 4 bases and 3 bases, there was a span of 9 bases. CDR3 region: CASSPRRDTEAFF. In DNA form, the CDR3 reads TGTGCCAGCAGCCCACGCCGGGACACTGAAGCTTTCTTT.

The genes are TRBV30 and TRBJ2-5; 12 nucleotides align to TRBD2. From germline, CDR1 is GTSNPN and CDR2 SVGIG (reference sequence). V dropped 5 bases and J dropped 5; count of bases not matched to a gene: 9. CDR3 size: 15 residues. CDR3 DNA: TGTGCCTGGGTTCGGACTAGCGGGATTGCGGAGACCCAGTACTTC. It is translated as CAWVRTSGIAETQYF.

This clone was seen just once. The V and J genes are TRBV6-1 and TRBJ1-5; D unclear. Trimming shortened V by 2 bases and J by 1 base, and 6 bases separated the two germline ends. This CDR3 has 14 amino acids. Germline loops: CDR1 MNHNS, CDR2 SASEGT. CDR3 residues: CASSERFSNQPQHF. DNA of the CDR3: TGTGCCAGCAGTGAACGGTTCAGCAATCAGCCCCAGCATTTT.

This chain uses TRBV7-6 with TRBJ1-1, with D maybe TRBD1 (5 bases). Germline loops: CDR1 SGHVS, CDR2 FNYEAQ. The V end lost 0 bases, the J end lost 1 base, and 9 bases lay between the germline ends. The CDR3 covers 15 residues. This CDR3 is CASSLAGVGNTEAFF. DNA for the CDR3: TGTGCCAGCAGCTTAGCAGGGGTGGGGAACACTGAAGCTTTCTTT.

This rearrangement joins TRBV7-8 to TRBJ2-5; 12 nucleotides agree with TRBD2. The CDR3 is 15 amino acids. J lost 3 bases, V lost 6 bases, and 5 bases had no gene match. CDR1 SGHVS and CDR2 FQNEAQ come from the germline V gene. CDR3 residues: CASSLRLAGEETQYF. The CDR3 bases are TGTGCCAGCAGTTTACGACTAGCGGGAGAAGAGACCCAGTACTTC.

The rearrangement joins TRBV10-3 to TRBJ1-3; 7 nucleotides line up with TRBD1. The germline V gene has CDR1 ENHRY and CDR2 SYGVKD. Trimming removed 7 bases from V and 4 bases from J; junction bases left unmatched: 7. There are 14 residues in the CDR3. CDR3 in amino acids: CAITEGARGNTIYF. In DNA, the CDR3 is TGTGCCATCACGGAGGGGGCGCGGGGAAACACCATATATTTT.

This chain uses TRBV11-3 with TRBJ2-5; possible D gene TRBD2, 6 bases. The CDR3 is 14 amino acids. Deletions cut 2 bases from V and 5 bases from J, with 12 bases between. Germline V CDR1 and CDR2: SGHNT, YENEEA. The CDR3 loop is CASSLPGVGETQYF. CDR3 nucleotides: TGTGCCAGCAGCTTACCGGGAGTGGGGGAGACCCAGTACTTC.

The chain couples TRBV5-1 to TRBJ1-2; D remains ambiguous. This CDR3 has 14 residues. The germline V and J ends were trimmed by 5 bases and 7 bases, with 18 bases remaining between them. Per germline, CDR1 SGHRS and CDR2 YFSETQ. In DNA, the CDR3 is TGCGCCAGCAGTCGGATAGGGTCGGAGGGTGGCTACACCTTC. Translating it yields CASSRIGSEGGYTF.